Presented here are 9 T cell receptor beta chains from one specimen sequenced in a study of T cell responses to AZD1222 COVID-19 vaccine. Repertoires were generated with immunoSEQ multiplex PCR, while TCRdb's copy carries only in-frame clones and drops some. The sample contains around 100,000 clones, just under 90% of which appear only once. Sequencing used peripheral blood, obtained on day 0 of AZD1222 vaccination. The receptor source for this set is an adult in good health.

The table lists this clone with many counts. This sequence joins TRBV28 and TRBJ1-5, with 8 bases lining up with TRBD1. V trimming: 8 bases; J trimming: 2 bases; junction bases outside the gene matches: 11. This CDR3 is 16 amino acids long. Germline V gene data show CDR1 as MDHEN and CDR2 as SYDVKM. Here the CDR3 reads CASVEAGGFGNQPQHF. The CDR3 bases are TGTGCCAGCGTTGAGGCAGGGGGCTTCGGCAATCAGCCCCAGCATTTT.

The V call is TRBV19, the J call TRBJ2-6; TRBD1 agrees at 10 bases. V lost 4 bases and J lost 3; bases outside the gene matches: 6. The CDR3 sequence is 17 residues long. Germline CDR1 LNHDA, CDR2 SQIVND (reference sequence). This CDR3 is CASSNPGQGFGANVLTF. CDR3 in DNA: TGTGCCAGTAGTAACCCGGGACAGGGGTTTGGGGCCAACGTCCTGACTTTC.

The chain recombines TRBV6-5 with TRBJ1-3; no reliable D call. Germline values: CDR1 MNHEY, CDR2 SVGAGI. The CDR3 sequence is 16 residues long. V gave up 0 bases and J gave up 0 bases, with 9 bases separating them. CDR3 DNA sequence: TGTGCCAGCAGTTACTCAATTCCAGACTCTGGAAACACCATATATTTT. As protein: CASSYSIPDSGNTIYF.

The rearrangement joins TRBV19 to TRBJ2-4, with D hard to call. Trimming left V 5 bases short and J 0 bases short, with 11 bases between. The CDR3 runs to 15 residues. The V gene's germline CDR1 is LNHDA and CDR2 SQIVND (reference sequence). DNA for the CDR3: TGTGCCAGTAGTGTTCAGGTTTTAGCCAAAAACATTCAGTACTTC. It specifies CASSVQVLAKNIQYF.

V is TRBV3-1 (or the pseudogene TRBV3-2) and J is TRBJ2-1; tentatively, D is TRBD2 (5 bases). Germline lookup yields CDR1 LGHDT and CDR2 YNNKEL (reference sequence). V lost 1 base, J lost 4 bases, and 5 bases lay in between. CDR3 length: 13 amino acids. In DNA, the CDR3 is TGTGCCAGCAGCCAAGGGACTTACAATGAGCAGTTCTTC. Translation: CASSQGTYNEQFF.

The CDR3 spells CSGTGPNTGELFF. The CDR3 DNA reads as TGCAGCGGAACAGGACCGAACACCGGGGAGCTGTTTTTT. The V gene is TRBV29-1, the J gene TRBJ2-2, with TRBD1 as a possible D gene (5 bases). This CDR3 spans 13 amino acids. Trimming left V 7 bases short and J 0 bases short, with 9 bases between. Germline values: CDR1 SQVTM, CDR2 ANQGSEA.

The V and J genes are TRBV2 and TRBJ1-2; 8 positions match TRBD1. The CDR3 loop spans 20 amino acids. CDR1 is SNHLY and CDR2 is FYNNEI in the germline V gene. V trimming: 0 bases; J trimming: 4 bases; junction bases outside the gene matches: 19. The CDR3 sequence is CASSEAAPGQGAILRYGYTF. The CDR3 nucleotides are TGTGCCAGCAGTGAAGCGGCCCCAGGGCAGGGGGCGATTCTCCGCTATGGCTACACCTTC.

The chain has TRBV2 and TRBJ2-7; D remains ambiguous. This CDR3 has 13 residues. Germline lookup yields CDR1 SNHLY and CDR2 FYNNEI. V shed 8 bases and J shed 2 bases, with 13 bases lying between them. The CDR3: CASPSWITYEQYF. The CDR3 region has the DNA TGTGCCAGCCCGAGCTGGATCACCTACGAGCAGTACTTC.

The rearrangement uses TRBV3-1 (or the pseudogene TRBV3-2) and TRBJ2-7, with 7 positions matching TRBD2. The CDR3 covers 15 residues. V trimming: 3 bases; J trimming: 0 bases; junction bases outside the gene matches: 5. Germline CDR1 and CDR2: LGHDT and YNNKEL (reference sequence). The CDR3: CASSHIAGRSYEQYF. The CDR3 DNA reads TGTGCCAGCAGCCACATAGCGGGCCGCTCCTACGAGCAGTACTTC.